The 15 T cell receptor beta chains below come from one sample, sequenced in a study of blood T cells in healthy people across ages. A second PCR of roughly 7 to 11 cycles used a sample-barcoded 5' primer and a J-beta primer mix. TCRdb redid the calling of the 5' RACE reads with MiXCR, one entry per CDR3 protein. The top ten hold 20% to 25% of the sample, which has around 970,000 distinct CDR3 sequences, around 54% seen once. Sample: blood. The receptors derive from a woman between 55 and 75 years old in good health.

This clonotype was observed many times. The V gene is TRBV7-8, the J gene TRBJ2-7, with D perhaps TRBD1 (5 bases). Germline CDR1 SGHVS, CDR2 FQNEAQ. V was cut by 6 bases and J by 6 bases, with 9 bases left in between. This CDR3 is built from 11 residues. The CDR3 sequence is CASSLRGEQYF. In DNA, the CDR3 is TGTGCCAGCAGTCTTAGGGGCGAGCAGTACTTC.

This chain uses TRBV7-9 with TRBJ1-6; TRBD1 is a possible D gene (5 bases). This CDR3 is 14 amino acids long. Germline V lookup: CDR1 SEHNR, CDR2 FQNEAQ (reference sequence). V was trimmed by 5 bases and J by 5 bases, leaving 10 bases between them. The CDR3 spells CASSLDSNNSPLHF. CDR3 nucleotide sequence: TGTGCCAGCAGCCTTGACAGTAATAATTCACCCCTCCACTTT.

This clonotype has only a few counts. V and J are TRBV30 and TRBJ2-7, with 9 nucleotides matching TRBD1. Germline trimming cut 5 bases from V and 5 bases from J; bases unmatched to any gene: 10. The CDR3 has 14 amino acids. Germline V lookup: CDR1 GTSNPN, CDR2 SVGIG (reference sequence). The CDR3 sequence: CAWATGQGINEQYF. The CDR3 DNA reads TGTGCCTGGGCCACCGGACAGGGGATTAACGAGCAGTACTTC.

The V and J genes are TRBV20-1 and TRBJ1-6; 7 positions agree with TRBD1. The germline V gene encodes CDR1 DFQATT and CDR2 SNEGSKA (reference sequence). V was clipped by 7 bases and J by 10 bases; unmatched bases: 10. This CDR3 spans 13 amino acids. DNA of the CDR3: TGCAGTGGAACACAGGGGTTAATCTCACCCCTCCACTTT. It specifies CSGTQGLISPLHF.

This clonotype showed up just a few times. This rearrangement joins TRBV29-1 to TRBJ2-5, with D uncertain. This CDR3 has 12 amino acids. Trimming pared 3 bases from V and 2 bases from J, leaving 7 bases between. Germline V gene lookup returns CDR1 SQVTM and CDR2 ANQGSEA. The CDR3 DNA reads TGCAGCGTTGAGCCGCGACAAGAGACCCAGTACTTC. Its protein product is CSVEPRQETQYF.

This clonotype was counted at least ten times. The V and J genes are TRBV10-3 and TRBJ2-7, with 7 bases matching TRBD2. The CDR3 has 14 residues. Per the germline V gene, CDR1 is ENHRY and CDR2 is SYGVKD. V shed 6 bases, J shed 1 base, and the junction held 6 bases outside the gene matches. CDR3 loop: CAIRPSGQSYEQYF. CDR3 bases: TGTGCCATCAGGCCTAGCGGCCAGTCCTACGAGCAGTACTTC.

This clonotype showed up many times. The junction departs from germline at one end; a sequencing error may be responsible. This chain links TRBV5-1 with TRBJ2-3, with D unclear. The V gene's germline CDR1 is SGHRS and CDR2 YFSETQ. The CDR3 runs 14 residues. This chain's CDR3 is CASSLVPSTDTQYF. DNA for the CDR3: TGTGCCAGCAGCTTAGTCCCTAGCACAGATACGCAGTATTTT.

The V gene is TRBV9, the J gene TRBJ2-5; TRBD2 aligns across 8 bases. This CDR3 comprises 17 residues. CDR1 is SGDLS and CDR2 is YYNGEE in the germline V gene. J was trimmed by 3 bases and V by 3 bases; bases with no gene match: 13. The CDR3 sequence: CASSANRLTSEEETQYF. The CDR3 DNA sequence: TGTGCCAGCAGCGCGAACCGCCTGACTAGCGAGGAAGAGACCCAGTACTTC.

The chain has TRBV4-1 and TRBJ2-5; the D call may be TRBD1 or TRBD2 (7 bases each). This CDR3 contains 18 residues. The germline CDR1 and CDR2 sequences are MGHRA and YSYEKL. V was pared by 0 bases and J by 5 bases, with 22 bases between. This CDR3 is CASSQESSYRGGGETQYF. CDR3 DNA sequence: TGCGCCAGCAGCCAAGAGTCGTCGTACAGGGGAGGGGGGGAGACCCAGTACTTC.

The chain uses TRBV28 and TRBJ2-5; D is ambiguous. Trimming stripped 6 bases from V and 7 bases from J, with 15 bases between. The CDR3 runs to 13 residues. In germline, CDR1 is MDHEN, CDR2 SYDVKM. In DNA form, the CDR3 reads TGTGCCAGCAGCCCTTCCAGCCTGGCGACCCAGTACTTC. The encoded protein is CASSPSSLATQYF.

The chain carries TRBV9 and TRBJ1-1; 8 bases agree with TRBD1. The CDR3 spans 16 residues. Germline lookup yields CDR1 SGDLS and CDR2 YYNGEE. V gave up 2 bases and J gave up 3 bases; unmatched junction bases: 9. DNA for the CDR3: TGTGCCAGCAGCGTTGGGGCAGGGGGCATGTACACTGAAGCTTTCTTT. Translation: CASSVGAGGMYTEAFF.

V usage is TRBV20-1 and J usage is TRBJ2-1, with 12 bases that match TRBD2. V dropped 3 bases and J dropped 4; count of bases not matched to a gene: 13. This CDR3 is 18 amino acids long. Germline lookup yields CDR1 DFQATT and CDR2 SNEGSKA (reference sequence). CDR3 in amino acids: CSASNPGLAGGYYNEQFF. CDR3 bases: TGCAGTGCTAGTAACCCGGGACTAGCGGGCGGCTATTACAATGAGCAGTTCTTC.

The V and J genes are TRBV5-4 and TRBJ2-1; the D gene is possibly TRBD2 (5 bases). With the DNA end fitting TRBJ2-7 better, the J assignment may be wrong. Germline loops: CDR1 SGHNT, CDR2 YYREEE (reference sequence). This CDR3 has 14 residues. This chain's CDR3 is CASSLLGAYNEQYF. CDR3 DNA: TGTGCCAGCAGCTTGCTGGGAGCCTACAATGAGCAGTACTTC.

The V and J genes are TRBV3-1 and TRBJ2-7; no clear D gene. V shed 1 base and J shed 6 bases, with 10 bases lying between them. The CDR3 sequence is 13 residues long. The germline gives CDR1 LGHDT, CDR2 YNNKEL (reference sequence). CDR3 protein: CASSQAGSPEQYF. DNA of the CDR3: TGTGCCAGCAGCCAAGCTGGCAGTCCCGAGCAGTACTTC.

Notes on this clonotype: A much larger clone lies one base from this, so it may be a read error. The chain joins TRBV10-3 to TRBJ2-5; D might be TRBD1 or TRBD2, each matching 5 bases. The CDR3 runs 14 residues. The germline V and J ends were trimmed by 6 bases and 2 bases, with 13 bases remaining between them. Germline-derived CDR1 and CDR2 are ENHRY and SYGVKD. In DNA, the CDR3 is TGTGCCATCAGCCGGGGCTGGGAGCAAGAGACCCAGTACTTC. The encoded protein is CAISRGWEQETQYF.